This entry concerns a single T cell receptor (beta chain). Its antigen remains undetermined. No quality values exist for individual bases; no much larger clone is one base distant. TCRbeta CDR3 regions were amplified from genomic DNA by means of the immunoSEQ Assay, a bias-controlled multiplex PCR. Per the authors' processing: Within the assay, amplification of reference gene primers was used to estimate how many nucleated cells each sample contained. To quantify the absolute abundance of each unique TCRbeta CDR3 rearrangement, sequence reads were collapsed and filtered. Productive Simpson clonality was computed per sample as the square root of Simpson's diversity index over productive rearrangements. TCRdb took over this immuneACCESS table, retaining in-frame rearrangements with V and J assigned. Such tables are incomplete; in checked studies, under half of the missing clones stem from an unresolved V gene, and the remainder is unexplained. V, J and clone size are those of that table, while D and trimming were read from the DNA. For this sample the table gives approximately 230,000 clones, of which around 83% were detected only once. Clones ranked in the top ten supply nearly 9% of the sample.

The data are from a study of blood T cell repertoires in COVID-19 (dated by TCRdb to 2018 to 2021). Regarding the study in general: Samples from collaborators originated in the United States, Italy and Spain and spanned both the acute and convalescent phases of COVID-19. The prospective study material was composed of cDNA or gDNA derived from T cells, B-cell-depleted T cells, or PBMCs. Deeply sampled blood TCRbeta repertoires from subjects exposed to, actively infected with, or recovered from COVID-19 were included in the dataset. The repertoires were released in a freely available public database intended as a resource for research on the immune response to SARS-CoV-2. The samples were drawn from two sources: the first 160 participants of the ongoing ImmuneRACE study, and 1,000 to 1,500 subjects contributed by 6 global collaborators. The sample metadata nearly always contained a de-identified subject ID, COVID-19 status, age in years and sex. Where available, HLA class I and class II types were taken from metadata supplied by the sample provider and were not determined by assay-based typing. Study-wide conclusions, independent of this receptor: The quantity of clinical and demographic metadata differed by source and by participant and was supplied without curation.

CDR1 and CDR2 are read off the germline V gene as MDHEN and SYDVKM. The V end gives up 5 bases and the J end 2 bases, leaving 7 bases in the junction not matched to a gene. Reading from cysteine to phenylalanine, the CDR3 counts 15 amino acids. Only CDR3 DNA remains: 45 bases, in frame from the first base. The collaborating institutions used their own protocols to collect whole blood in K2EDTA tubes. For TCRbeta analysis, collaborator samples were shipped as frozen whole blood, as isolated PBMCs, or as DNA extracted from either sample type. The clonotype comes from an older man with acute or convalescent COVID-19. Sequenced input: peripheral blood. The chain employs TRBV28 and TRBJ2-7, with 9 bases matching TRBD2. DNA sequence: TGTGCCAGCAGTCCCTGGACTAGCGTGGCCTACGAGCAGTACTTC. This translates into CASSPWTSVAYEQYF. Here the CDR3 is joined to the reference TRBV28 and TRBJ2-7 genes, and the full variable domain is: DVKVTQSSRYLVKRTGEKVFLECVQDMDHENMFWYRQDPGLGLRLIYFSYDVKMKEKGDIPEGYSVSREKKERFSLILESASTNQTSMYLCASSPWTSVAYEQYFGPGTRLTVT.